These 11 T cell receptor beta chains were sequenced from one sample in a study of T cell responses to AZD1222 COVID-19 vaccine. Generated by immunoSEQ multiplex PCR, the TCRdb table keeps only in-frame clones and is missing some. The data show over 100,000 clones, approximately 86% seen once. The material was peripheral blood, obtained on day 0 of AZD1222 vaccination. These receptors originate from an adult in good health.

This chain joins TRBV28 and TRBJ2-2; the match to TRBD2 covers 8 bases. Trimming took 7 bases from V and 2 from J; bases not matched to a gene: 6. This CDR3 is built from 15 residues. The germline CDR1 and CDR2 sequences are MDHEN and SYDVKM. The chain's CDR3 is CASMAGGLNTGELFF. The CDR3 nucleotides are TGTGCCAGCATGGCGGGGGGCCTTAACACCGGGGAGCTGTTTTTT. The full variable domain, completed using reference TRBV28 and TRBJ2-2, is DVKVTQSSRYLVKRTGEKVFLECVQDMDHENMFWYRQDPGLGLRLIYFSYDVKMKEKGDIPEGYSVSREKKERFSLILESASTNQTSMYLCASMAGGLNTGELFFGEGSRLTVL.

The chain's CDR3 is CASSRDILNTEAFF. For the CDR3, the DNA is TGTGCCAGCTCACGGGACATACTGAACACTGAAGCTTTCTTT. The chain employs TRBV18 and TRBJ1-1; D possibly corresponds to TRBD1 (6 bases). V lost 4 bases, J lost 0 bases, and 9 bases lay in between. This CDR3 is built from 14 residues. The V gene's germline CDR1 is KGHSH and CDR2 LQKENI.

This clone has a handful of counts. The gene calls are TRBV27 and TRBJ1-1, with D possibly being TRBD1 (6 bases). V gave up 5 bases and J gave up 1 base, with 20 bases separating them. Germline CDR1 MNHEY, CDR2 SMNVEV (reference sequence). CDR3 length: 17 residues. The CDR3 region is CASSLRAGDRGNTEAFF. As DNA, the CDR3 is TGTGCCAGCAGTCTCCGGGCAGGGGATAGAGGGAACACTGAAGCTTTCTTT.

In this sample, this clone turned up once. The genes are TRBV11-2 and TRBJ2-4, with D tentatively TRBD1 or TRBD2 (7 bases each). The CDR3 is made up of 17 amino acids. Trimming took 5 bases from V and 1 from J, leaving 18 bases between them. The germline V gene encodes CDR1 SGHAT and CDR2 FQNNGV. CDR3: CASSPRGARGAKNIQYF. DNA of the CDR3: TGTGCCAGCAGCCCCCGGGGGGCCAGGGGGGCCAAAAACATTCAGTACTTC.

The rearrangement uses TRBV7-2 and TRBJ1-2, with a weak D call TRBD1 (5 bases). In germline, CDR1 is SGHTA, CDR2 FQGNSA. This CDR3 contains 13 residues. V shed 0 bases and J shed 13 bases, with 15 bases lying between them. The CDR3 nucleotides are TGTGCCAGCAGCTTAGCGGGGGGTTGGGACTGCACCTTC. Translation: CASSLAGGWDCTF. Filled out from reference TRBV7-2 and TRBJ1-2, the complete variable domain reads GAGVSQSPSNKVTEKGKDVELRCDPISGHTALYWYRQSLGQGLEFLIYFQGNSAPDKSGLPSDRFSAERTGGSVSTLTIQRTQQEDSAVYLCASSLAGGWDCTFGSGTRLTVV.

The J gene is TRBJ1-5, the V gene TRBV30, with unresolved D. V dropped 2 bases and J dropped 1 base, with 6 bases sitting between them. Germline CDR1 GTSNPN, CDR2 SVGIG (reference sequence). The CDR3 consists of 13 residues. CDR3 DNA sequence: TGTGCCTGGAGTACTGGGAGCAATCAGCCCCAGCATTTT. Translating gives CAWSTGSNQPQHF.

The rearrangement uses TRBV7-2 and TRBJ1-3, with D perhaps TRBD1 (6 bases). The CDR3 totals 15 residues. V lost 8 bases and J 4 bases, leaving 18 bases between the germline ends. Germline-derived CDR1 and CDR2 are SGHTA and FQGNSA. The CDR3 region is CASGKGGKAGNTIYF. For the CDR3, the DNA is TGTGCCAGCGGAAAGGGGGGGAAGGCCGGAAACACCATATATTTT.

This clone was counted a few times. The J gene is TRBJ1-5, the V gene TRBV2, with TRBD1 identical over 7 bases. Losses at the gene ends were 6 bases for V and 3 bases for J; bases not matched to a gene: 2. Germline-derived CDR1 and CDR2 are SNHLY and FYNNEI. This CDR3 comprises 13 residues. The CDR3 nucleotides are TGTGCCAGCAGGACAGGGTACAATCAGCCCCAGCATTTT. As protein: CASRTGYNQPQHF.

This sequence joins TRBV5-1 and TRBJ1-1; the D gene is possibly TRBD1 (5 bases). Trimming cost V 2 bases and J 1 base, with 12 bases left between them. The CDR3 extends over 15 amino acids. Germline V gene sequence: CDR1 SGHRS, CDR2 YFSETQ. The CDR3 spells CASSFPGGGNTEAFF. CDR3 nucleotide sequence: TGCGCCAGCAGCTTCCCTGGGGGGGGGAACACTGAAGCTTTCTTT.

The CDR3 sequence is CASSKVGGSYEQYF. CDR3 nucleotides: TGTGCCAGCAGCAAAGTTGGAGGGAGTTACGAGCAGTACTTC. This chain joins TRBV21-1 and TRBJ2-7; the D call TRBD2 from the table was never checked on the DNA. TRBV21-1 is noted as a pseudogene. The CDR3 extends over 14 amino acids.

This clone was seen only once. The chain carries TRBV18 and TRBJ1-4; D is unresolved. V was shortened by 2 bases and J by 0 bases, with 4 bases between the two germline ends. Germline assignment: CDR1 KGHSH and CDR2 LQKENI. This CDR3 contains 14 residues. The chain's CDR3 is CASSPRATNEKLFF. The CDR3, as DNA: TGTGCCAGCTCACCAAGAGCAACTAATGAAAAACTGTTTTTT.